This T cell receptor beta chain was profiled in a study of blood T cell repertoires in COVID-19. About the research overall: Sample material is recorded as cDNA or gDNA derived from T cells, B-cell-depleted T cells, or PBMCs.

In the study's own analysis: Estimates of nucleated cell counts were drawn from the amplification of reference gene primers. Measured with immunoSEQ multiplex PCR; TCRdb has only the in-frame clones, and not every one. V, J and clone size are taken as reported in that table, and D and trimming were inferred from the DNA itself. The sample has more than 95,000 clones; around 90% are singletons. Germline V gene sequence: CDR1 MNHEY, CDR2 SMNVEV (reference sequence). Between the trimmed V and J ends, which lost 3 bases and 4 bases, there was a span of 12 bases. This CDR3 is built from 14 residues. This chain joins TRBV27 and TRBJ1-1; D may be TRBD1 (6 bases). Sequencing was performed on peripheral blood. The TCR was taken from a woman of 80 years or more in a cohort sampled during active COVID-19. For the CDR3, the DNA is TGTGCCAGCAGTTTCATACAGGGAAGCACTGAAGCTTTCTTT. Protein product: CASSFIQGSTEAFF.